Below are 6 T cell receptor beta chains sequenced from a single sample in a study of siplizumab effects on memory and regulatory T cells. TCRdb's copy holds only in-frame clones and misses some; the assay was immunoSEQ multiplex PCR. The table has some 100,000 clones, 93% seen once. The sequenced sample consisted of CD8+ T cells sorted from blood. The receptors originated from a human donor in good health.

The gene calls are TRBV27 and TRBJ2-1; D ambiguous. V lost 3 bases and J 8 bases, leaving 11 bases between the germline ends. The length of the CDR3 is 13 residues. Germline lookup yields CDR1 MNHEY and CDR2 SMNVEV (reference sequence). CDR3 residues: CASSLLESYEQFF. CDR3 nucleotides: TGTGCCAGCAGTTTGCTGGAGTCTTATGAGCAGTTCTTC.

This clone appeared once. This chain connects TRBV7-9 to TRBJ2-7, with D hard to call. From germline, CDR1 is SEHNR and CDR2 FQNEAQ (reference sequence). Trimming pared 4 bases from V and 4 bases from J, leaving 5 bases between. The CDR3 runs 11 residues. The CDR3 DNA sequence: TGTGCCAGCAGCTCGGAATACGAGCAGTACTTC. Translated: CASSSEYEQYF.

The chain is built from TRBV30 and TRBJ1-6; D is unresolved. This CDR3 spans 14 amino acids. V was shortened by 2 bases and J by 9 bases, with 14 bases between the two germline ends. Germline V gene data show CDR1 as GTSNPN and CDR2 as SVGIG (reference sequence). CDR3 in DNA: TGTGCCTGGAGTCGGGCAGACCCCATTTCACCCCTCCACTTT. This gives the protein CAWSRADPISPLHF. Full variable domain (rest looked up from reference TRBV30 and TRBJ1-6): SQTIHQWPATLVQPVGSPLSLECTVEGTSNPNLYWYRQAAGRGLQLLFYSVGIGQISSEVPQNLSASRPQDRQFILSSKKLLLSDSGFYLCAWSRADPISPLHFGNGTRLTVT.

The chain combines TRBV5-1 with TRBJ2-3; D uncertain. Germline-derived CDR1 and CDR2 are SGHRS and YFSETQ. This CDR3 comprises 16 residues. Trimming pared 2 bases from V and 1 base from J, leaving 14 bases between. The chain's CDR3 is CASSFHGREGTDTQYF. In DNA, the CDR3 is TGCGCCAGCAGCTTTCACGGTCGAGAAGGCACAGATACGCAGTATTTT.

The chain recombines TRBV27 with TRBJ1-5, with TRBD1 matching over 7 bases. With V trimmed by 4 bases and J by 6 bases, 6 bases remained unmatched. Per the germline V gene, CDR1 is MNHEY and CDR2 is SMNVEV (reference sequence). The CDR3 loop spans 14 amino acids. In DNA form, the CDR3 reads TGTGCCAGCAGTTCGCAGGGGGAAGGTCAGCCCCAGCATTTT. It translates to CASSSQGEGQPQHF.

The V call is TRBV19, the J call TRBJ2-7, with 10 bases that match TRBD2. Germline V gene data show CDR1 as LNHDA and CDR2 as SQIVND (reference sequence). The CDR3 loop spans 14 amino acids. After removal of 5 bases from V and 2 bases from J, the junction contained 3 bases not matched to a gene. DNA of the CDR3: TGTGCCAGTAGTCTAGCGGGAGACCCCTACGAGCAGTACTTC. Its protein is CASSLAGDPYEQYF.